One and the same sample provided the 11 T cell receptor beta chains below, sequenced in a study of blood T cell repertoires in COVID-19. Sequencing was performed with immunoSEQ multiplex PCR; in TCRdb, only in-frame clones are kept and a portion is missing. The sample has around 200,000 clones; approximately 87% are singletons. The sample was peripheral blood. The receptors were gathered from a young man with active or convalescent COVID-19.

The J gene is TRBJ2-5, the V gene TRBV11-2, with 8 nucleotides matching TRBD2. Germline CDR1 reads SGHAT; CDR2 reads FQNNGV. Germline trimming cut 1 base from V and 4 bases from J; bases unmatched to any gene: 5. This CDR3 has 15 residues. In DNA, the CDR3 is TGTGCCAGCAGCTTAGTAGCGGGAACGGGAGAGACCCAGTACTTC. Its protein product is CASSLVAGTGETQYF. Drawing the rest from reference TRBV11-2 and TRBJ2-5, the complete variable domain is EAGVAQSPRYKIIEKRQSVAFWCNPISGHATLYWYQQILGQGPKLLIQFQNNGVVDDSQLPKDRFSAERLKGVDSTLKIQPAKLEDSAVYLCASSLVAGTGETQYFGPGTRLLVL.

The chain employs TRBV5-1 and TRBJ2-6; 11 positions match TRBD1. The CDR3 consists of 17 residues. V lost 4 bases and J lost 2; bases outside the gene matches: 5. The germline V gene encodes CDR1 SGHRS and CDR2 YFSETQ. CDR3 nucleotide sequence: TGCGCCAGCAGCCCGGACAGGGGGCGGGCTGGGGCCAACGTCCTGACTTTC. Its translation: CASSPDRGRAGANVLTF.

The gene calls are TRBV27 and TRBJ1-1; D gene uncertain. In germline, CDR1 is MNHEY, CDR2 SMNVEV (reference sequence). Between the trimmed V and J ends, which lost 5 bases and 3 bases, there was a span of 10 bases. The CDR3 totals 13 residues. The CDR3 region is CASSLQFDTEAFF. The CDR3 coding sequence is TGTGCCAGCAGTCTACAGTTTGACACTGAAGCTTTCTTT.

The rearrangement joins TRBV19 to TRBJ1-1; 10 nucleotides match TRBD1. The CDR3 is 13 amino acids. Germline-derived CDR1 and CDR2 are LNHDA and SQIVND (reference sequence). J gave up 3 bases and V 6 bases, and 1 base lay outside the gene matches. CDR3 protein: CASRGTGDTEAFF. The CDR3 DNA reads as TGTGCCAGTAGAGGGACAGGGGACACTGAAGCTTTCTTT. The full variable domain, rest sourced from reference TRBV19 and TRBJ1-1, is DGGITQSPKYLFRKEGQNVTLSCEQNLNHDAMYWYRQDPGQGLRLIYYSQIVNDFQKGDIAEGYSVSREKKESFPLTVTSAQKNPTAFYLCASRGTGDTEAFFGQGTRLTVV.

The J gene is TRBJ2-3, the V gene TRBV5-1; tentative D call: TRBD1 (5 bases). V lost 3 bases and J lost 1, with 6 bases in between. This CDR3 has 13 amino acids. Germline loops: CDR1 SGHRS, CDR2 YFSETQ. The CDR3 loop reads CASSWGGTDTQYF. CDR3 coding DNA: TGCGCCAGCAGCTGGGGCGGCACAGATACGCAGTATTTT.

The chain couples TRBV3-1 (or the pseudogene TRBV3-2) to TRBJ2-1; perhaps TRBD1 as D (5 bases). CDR1 LGHDT and CDR2 YNNKEL come from the germline V gene (reference sequence). V was trimmed by 2 bases and J by 5 bases, leaving 7 bases between them. CDR3 length equals 13 residues. DNA for the CDR3: TGTGCCAGCAGCCAACTAGGGGACAATGAGCAGTTCTTC. It codes for CASSQLGDNEQFF.

The rearrangement links TRBV5-1 to TRBJ1-5; the match to TRBD1 covers 8 bases. The trim removed 1 base at V and 4 bases at J, leaving 1 base unmatched. This CDR3 is 14 amino acids long. The germline CDR1 and CDR2 sequences are SGHRS and YFSETQ. For the CDR3, the DNA is TGCGCCAGCAGCTTGACAGGGGGTAATCAGCCCCAGCATTTT. Amino acid sequence: CASSLTGGNQPQHF.

This chain uses TRBV6-5 with TRBJ1-1; TRBD1 might be the D (5 bases). V lost 6 bases, J lost 4 bases, and 15 bases lay in between. This CDR3 is built from 14 residues. Germline V CDR1 and CDR2: MNHEY, SVGAGI. CDR3 coding DNA: TGTGCCAGCAGCACGACAGCGATGGGCACTGAAGCTTTCTTT. Translation gives CASSTTAMGTEAFF.

The chain employs TRBV9 and TRBJ2-1, with a tentative D call TRBD2 (6 bases). Trimming removed 4 bases from V and 3 bases from J, with 23 bases in between. Germline V gene data show CDR1 as SGDLS and CDR2 as YYNGEE. This CDR3 has 18 amino acids. CDR3 nucleotides: TGTGCCAGCAGCTCGTTGGGGCGGGAATCCCGTAACTACAATGAGCAGTTCTTC. Translating gives CASSSLGRESRNYNEQFF.

Here the CDR3 DNA reads TGTGCCAGCAGTGAAAATAGACACTACAATGAGCAGTTCTTC. Encoded protein: CASSENRHYNEQFF. V and J are TRBV25-1 and TRBJ2-1, with D unresolved. From germline, CDR1 is MGHDK and CDR2 SYGVNS. The CDR3 is made up of 14 amino acids. Trimming stripped 2 bases from V and 3 bases from J, with 8 bases between. The full variable domain, rest sourced from reference TRBV25-1 and TRBJ2-1, is EADIYQTPRYLVIGTGKKITLECSQTMGHDKMYWYQQDPGMELHLIHYSYGVNSTEKGDLSSESTVSRIRTEHFPLTLESARPSHTSQYLCASSENRHYNEQFFGPGTRLTVL.

CDR3 protein: CASRRTSTGGEKLFF. DNA for the CDR3: TGTGCCAGCAGACGAACAAGCACGGGGGGCGAAAAACTGTTTTTT. The V call is TRBV2, the J call TRBJ1-4; weak D call: TRBD1 (6 bases). The CDR3 runs 15 residues. CDR1 and CDR2 (germline): SNHLY, FYNNEI. V dropped 6 bases and J dropped 8 bases, with 19 bases sitting between them. The variable domain in full, with the rest retrieved from reference TRBV2 and TRBJ1-4, is EPEVTQTPSHQVTQMGQEVILRCVPISNHLYFYWYRQILGQKVEFLVSFYNNEISEKSEIFDDQFSVERPDGSNFTLKIRSTKLEDSAMYFCASRRTSTGGEKLFFGSGTQLSVL.